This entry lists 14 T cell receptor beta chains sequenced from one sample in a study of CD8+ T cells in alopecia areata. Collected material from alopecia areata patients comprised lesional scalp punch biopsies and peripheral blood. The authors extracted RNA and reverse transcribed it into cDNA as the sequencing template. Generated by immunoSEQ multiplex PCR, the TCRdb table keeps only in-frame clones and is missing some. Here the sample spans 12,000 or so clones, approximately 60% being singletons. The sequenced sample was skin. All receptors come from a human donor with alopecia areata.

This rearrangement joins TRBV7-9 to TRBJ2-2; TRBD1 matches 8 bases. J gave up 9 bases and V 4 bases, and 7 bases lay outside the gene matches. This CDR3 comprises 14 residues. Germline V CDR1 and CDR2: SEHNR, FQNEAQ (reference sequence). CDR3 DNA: TGTGCCAGCAGCTCGGACAGGGAGGATCGGGAGCTGTTTTTT. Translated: CASSSDREDRELFF.

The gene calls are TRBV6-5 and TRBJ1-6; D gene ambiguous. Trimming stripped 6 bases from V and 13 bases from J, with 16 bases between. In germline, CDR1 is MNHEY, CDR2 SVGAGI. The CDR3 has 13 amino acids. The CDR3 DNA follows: TGTGCCAGCAGCTGGGGAGAGATGGGGCCCCTCCACTTT. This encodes CASSWGEMGPLHF.

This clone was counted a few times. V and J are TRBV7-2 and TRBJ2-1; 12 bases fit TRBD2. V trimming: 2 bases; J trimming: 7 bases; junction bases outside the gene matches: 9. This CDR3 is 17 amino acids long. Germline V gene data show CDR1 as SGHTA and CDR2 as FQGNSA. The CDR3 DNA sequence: TGTGCCAGCAGCTTACGCCTGGGACTAGCGGGTCAAAATGAGCAGTTCTTC. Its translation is CASSLRLGLAGQNEQFF.

The CDR3 protein is CASSATGGYEQYF. The DNA for the CDR3 is TGTGCCAGCAGCGCCACAGGGGGCTACGAGCAGTACTTC. The gene calls are TRBV7-2 and TRBJ2-7; 8 nucleotides line up with TRBD1. Germline loops: CDR1 SGHTA, CDR2 FQGNSA. Unmatched junction bases numbered 3, after V lost 5 bases and J lost 3 bases. The CDR3 consists of 13 residues.

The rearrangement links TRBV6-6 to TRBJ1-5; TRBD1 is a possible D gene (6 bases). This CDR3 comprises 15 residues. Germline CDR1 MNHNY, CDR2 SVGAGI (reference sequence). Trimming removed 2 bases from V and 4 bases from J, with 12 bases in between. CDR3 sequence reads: CASSYDGQGNQPQHF. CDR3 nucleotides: TGTGCCAGCAGTTACGACGGGCAGGGGAATCAGCCCCAGCATTTT.

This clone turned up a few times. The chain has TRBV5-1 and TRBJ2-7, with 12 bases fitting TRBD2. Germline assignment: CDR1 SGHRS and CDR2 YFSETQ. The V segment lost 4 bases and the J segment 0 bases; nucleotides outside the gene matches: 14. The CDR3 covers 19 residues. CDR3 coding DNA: TGCGCCAGCAGCCCCTACAGGACTAGCGGGAAAGCCGGCTCCTACGAGCAGTACTTC. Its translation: CASSPYRTSGKAGSYEQYF. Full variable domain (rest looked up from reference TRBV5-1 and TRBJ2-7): KAGVTQTPRYLIKTRGQQVTLSCSPISGHRSVSWYQQTPGQGLQFLFEYFSETQRNKGNFPGRFSGRQFSNSRSEMNVSTLELGDSALYLCASSPYRTSGKAGSYEQYFGPGTRLTVT.

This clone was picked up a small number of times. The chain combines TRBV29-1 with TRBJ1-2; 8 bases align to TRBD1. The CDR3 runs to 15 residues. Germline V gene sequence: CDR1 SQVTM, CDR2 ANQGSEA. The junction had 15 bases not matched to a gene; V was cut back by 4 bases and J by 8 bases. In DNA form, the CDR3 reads TGCAGCGTTGGGCAAGCCGGGACAGGCTCGGGCGGCTACACCTTC. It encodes CSVGQAGTGSGGYTF.

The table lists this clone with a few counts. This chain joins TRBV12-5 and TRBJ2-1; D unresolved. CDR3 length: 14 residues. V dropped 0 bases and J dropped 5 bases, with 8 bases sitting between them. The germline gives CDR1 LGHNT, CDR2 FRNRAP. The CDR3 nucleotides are TGTGCTAGTGGTTTGGTACTTTCCCACAATGAGCAGTTCTTC. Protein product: CASGLVLSHNEQFF.

CDR3 region: CSVEVSSNQPQHF. In nucleotides, the CDR3 is TGCAGCGTTGAAGTCAGTAGCAATCAGCCCCAGCATTTT. The chain carries TRBV29-1 and TRBJ1-5; no reliable D call. Germline CDR1 reads SQVTM; CDR2 reads ANQGSEA. This CDR3 has 13 residues. V lost 1 base and J 0 bases, leaving 4 bases between the germline ends.

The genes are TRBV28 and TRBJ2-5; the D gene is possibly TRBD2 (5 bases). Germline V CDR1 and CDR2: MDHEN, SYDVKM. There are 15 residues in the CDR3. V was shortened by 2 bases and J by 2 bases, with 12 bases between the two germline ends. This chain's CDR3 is CASSLEGREQETQYF. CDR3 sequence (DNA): TGTGCCAGCAGTTTAGAGGGAAGGGAACAAGAGACCCAGTACTTC.

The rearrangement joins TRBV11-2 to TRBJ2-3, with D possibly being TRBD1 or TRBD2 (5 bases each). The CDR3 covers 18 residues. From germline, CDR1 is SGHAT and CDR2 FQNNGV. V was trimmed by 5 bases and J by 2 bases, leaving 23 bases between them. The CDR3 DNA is TGTGCCAGCAGCCCGCATGGGACCGAGGGAACCCCCACAGATACGCAGTATTTT. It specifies CASSPHGTEGTPTDTQYF.

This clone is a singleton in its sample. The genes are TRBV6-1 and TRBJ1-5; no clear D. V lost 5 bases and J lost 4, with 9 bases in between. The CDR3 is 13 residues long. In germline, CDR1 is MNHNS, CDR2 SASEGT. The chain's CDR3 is CASSQKENQPQHF. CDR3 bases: TGTGCCAGCAGTCAGAAGGAGAATCAGCCCCAGCATTTT.

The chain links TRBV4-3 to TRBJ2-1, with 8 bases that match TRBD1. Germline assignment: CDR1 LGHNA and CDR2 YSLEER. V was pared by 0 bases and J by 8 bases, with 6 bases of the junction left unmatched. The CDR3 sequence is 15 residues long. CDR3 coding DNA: TGCGCCAGCAGCCAAGATGGGACAGGATGGGATGAGCAGTTCTTC. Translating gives CASSQDGTGWDEQFF.

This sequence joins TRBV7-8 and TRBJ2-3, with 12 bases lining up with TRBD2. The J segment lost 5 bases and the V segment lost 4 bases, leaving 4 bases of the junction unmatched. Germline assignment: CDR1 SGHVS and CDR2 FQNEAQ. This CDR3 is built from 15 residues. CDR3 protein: CASSSLAGGEDTQYF. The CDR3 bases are TGTGCCAGCAGCTCCCTAGCGGGGGGGGAAGATACGCAGTATTTT.